The source of this TCR beta chain is a study of T cell repertoires in cytomegalovirus infection. Regarding the study as a whole: Individuals carrying CMV plus the relevant HLA were identified by cumulative frequency of public TCR beta families. Within the response measured ex vivo, HLA-C-restricted CMV-specific TCR beta clonotypes were dominant.

The CDR3 has 13 residues. Trimming took 5 bases from V and 6 from J, leaving 11 bases between them. There are many counts of this clonotype. Its matching antigen is unknown. TCRdb re-derived calls from the reads in MiXCR, one entry per CDR3 protein. The top ten clones hold approximately 2.9% of a sample with 200,000 or so distinct CDR3 sequences, about 21% of them seen once. The sequence was collected from a human donor in good health (CMV status not recorded). Some clones in this sample may be carry-over from other donors' samples. The sequencing input was PBMCs. The rearrangement uses TRBV12-3 or TRBV12-4 and TRBJ1-5; tentatively, D is TRBD1 (6 bases). CDR3 in amino acids: CASSLGGLQPQHF. For the CDR3, the DNA is TGTGCCAGCAGTCTAGGGGGGCTTCAGCCCCAGCATTTT.